Sequencing of this T cell receptor beta chain was carried out in a study of T cells expressing NK-cell markers. For each CDR3 protein, TCRdb gives one entry from its re-call of the 5' RACE reads, without DNA. Its table records about 430,000 distinct CDR3 sequences. The sequence derives from a woman aged 50 to 60 in good health. Sequencing was performed on blood T cells: a sorted CD56 or NKG2C T cell subset, CD4+ or CD8+ T cells, or bulk PBMC T cells (not recorded which).

CDR3 in amino acids: CASSQGGLAGPIHNEQFF. The rearrangement joins TRBV4-1 to TRBJ2-1; TCRdb designates TRBD2, a call that cannot be tested without DNA. Germline CDR1 MGHRA, CDR2 YSYEKL. This CDR3 region has 18 residues.